The clone carrying this T cell receptor beta chain has ten or more counts. Its antigen is not known. Because this beta chain is a stray read in a library intended to capture alpha chains, its abundance should not be given much weight. Time point given: sample taken at primary tumor resection. The sequenced material consisted of unsorted whole RNA from tumor, nontumor lung or frozen PBMC. A single record per CDR3 protein comes from TCRdb applying MiXCR to the 5' RACE reads. The sample yields roughly 5,000 distinct CDR3 sequences, almost 6.5% seen once. The germline gives CDR1 DFQATT, CDR2 SNEGSKA (reference sequence). V was cut by 7 bases and J by 9 bases, with 18 bases left in between. This CDR3 spans 13 amino acids. These data come from a study of spatial heterogeneity in lung cancer. Study results and caveats: Counts that tracked tumor mutation counts were those of expanded intratumoral alpha and beta TCRs.

This sequence originates from a female donor with early-stage non-small cell lung cancer. V usage is TRBV20-1 and J usage is TRBJ2-2; tentatively, D is TRBD1 (5 bases). The sample here was lung tumor tissue, taken at surgery. CDR3: CSVDHQGNRELFF. Written as DNA, the CDR3 is TGCAGTGTGGACCACCAGGGTAACCGGGAGCTGTTTTTT.